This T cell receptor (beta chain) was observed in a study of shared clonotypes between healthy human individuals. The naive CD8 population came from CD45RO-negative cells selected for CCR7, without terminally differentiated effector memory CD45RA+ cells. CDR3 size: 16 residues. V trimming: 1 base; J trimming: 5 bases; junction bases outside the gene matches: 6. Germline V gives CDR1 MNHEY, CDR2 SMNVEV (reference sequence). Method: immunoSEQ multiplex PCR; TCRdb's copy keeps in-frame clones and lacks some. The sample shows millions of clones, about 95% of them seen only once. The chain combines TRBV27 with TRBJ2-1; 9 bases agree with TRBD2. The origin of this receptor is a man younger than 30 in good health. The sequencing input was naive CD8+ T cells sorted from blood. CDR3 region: CASSLLGVAGDNEQFF. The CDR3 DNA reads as TGTGCCAGCAGTTTATTAGGGGTAGCGGGAGACAATGAGCAGTTCTTC.